This T cell receptor beta chain derives from a study of neoadjuvant anti-PD-1 for oral cavity cancer. Across the whole study: Before surgery, most patients got three to four biweekly 3 mg/kg nivolumab doses. Around day 43, patients without progression received a fourth nivolumab dose before surgery. Study results and limitations: With three patients per group, TCR findings need larger cohorts.

The CDR3 sequence is 12 residues long. Germline CDR1 SGHNT, CDR2 YYREEE (reference sequence). V shed 4 bases and J shed 9 bases, with 11 bases lying between them. This sample's time point: after neoadjuvant nivolumab, at surgical resection. This clone appeared once. Its antigen is not identified. TCRdb keeps only in-frame clones here, not all; method: immunoSEQ multiplex PCR. The sample yields more than 13,000 clones, 74% seen once. The sequencing used PBMCs, collected after nivolumab (anti-PD-1) treatment. The V gene is TRBV5-4, the J gene TRBJ2-1, with D unclear. This TCR came from a person aged 40-85 years with oral cavity squamous cell carcinoma. The CDR3 reads CASSPSRSEQFF. The DNA of the CDR3 is TGTGCCAGCAGCCCGTCCCGGTCTGAGCAGTTCTTC.